This T cell receptor beta chain emerged from a study of cytomegalovirus exposure and HLA in healthy donors. CDR1 is MNHEY, CDR2 SMNVEV, per germline (reference sequence). Between the trimmed V and J ends, which lost 4 bases and 4 bases, there was a span of 8 bases. The CDR3 has 13 residues. Vbeta (60) and Jbeta (13) primers were used in the PCR. Produced via immunoSEQ multiplex PCR; TCRdb's table is partial and in-frame only. In the table there are around 130,000 clones, more than 60% of which are singletons. Sequenced sample: PBMCs. The rearrangement links TRBV27 to TRBJ1-3; D call uncertain. The clonotype was recovered from a male donor in good health and CMV-seronegative. CDR3 loop: CASSWRSGNTIYF. The DNA for the CDR3 is TGTGCCAGCAGTTGGAGATCGGGAAACACCATATATTTT.